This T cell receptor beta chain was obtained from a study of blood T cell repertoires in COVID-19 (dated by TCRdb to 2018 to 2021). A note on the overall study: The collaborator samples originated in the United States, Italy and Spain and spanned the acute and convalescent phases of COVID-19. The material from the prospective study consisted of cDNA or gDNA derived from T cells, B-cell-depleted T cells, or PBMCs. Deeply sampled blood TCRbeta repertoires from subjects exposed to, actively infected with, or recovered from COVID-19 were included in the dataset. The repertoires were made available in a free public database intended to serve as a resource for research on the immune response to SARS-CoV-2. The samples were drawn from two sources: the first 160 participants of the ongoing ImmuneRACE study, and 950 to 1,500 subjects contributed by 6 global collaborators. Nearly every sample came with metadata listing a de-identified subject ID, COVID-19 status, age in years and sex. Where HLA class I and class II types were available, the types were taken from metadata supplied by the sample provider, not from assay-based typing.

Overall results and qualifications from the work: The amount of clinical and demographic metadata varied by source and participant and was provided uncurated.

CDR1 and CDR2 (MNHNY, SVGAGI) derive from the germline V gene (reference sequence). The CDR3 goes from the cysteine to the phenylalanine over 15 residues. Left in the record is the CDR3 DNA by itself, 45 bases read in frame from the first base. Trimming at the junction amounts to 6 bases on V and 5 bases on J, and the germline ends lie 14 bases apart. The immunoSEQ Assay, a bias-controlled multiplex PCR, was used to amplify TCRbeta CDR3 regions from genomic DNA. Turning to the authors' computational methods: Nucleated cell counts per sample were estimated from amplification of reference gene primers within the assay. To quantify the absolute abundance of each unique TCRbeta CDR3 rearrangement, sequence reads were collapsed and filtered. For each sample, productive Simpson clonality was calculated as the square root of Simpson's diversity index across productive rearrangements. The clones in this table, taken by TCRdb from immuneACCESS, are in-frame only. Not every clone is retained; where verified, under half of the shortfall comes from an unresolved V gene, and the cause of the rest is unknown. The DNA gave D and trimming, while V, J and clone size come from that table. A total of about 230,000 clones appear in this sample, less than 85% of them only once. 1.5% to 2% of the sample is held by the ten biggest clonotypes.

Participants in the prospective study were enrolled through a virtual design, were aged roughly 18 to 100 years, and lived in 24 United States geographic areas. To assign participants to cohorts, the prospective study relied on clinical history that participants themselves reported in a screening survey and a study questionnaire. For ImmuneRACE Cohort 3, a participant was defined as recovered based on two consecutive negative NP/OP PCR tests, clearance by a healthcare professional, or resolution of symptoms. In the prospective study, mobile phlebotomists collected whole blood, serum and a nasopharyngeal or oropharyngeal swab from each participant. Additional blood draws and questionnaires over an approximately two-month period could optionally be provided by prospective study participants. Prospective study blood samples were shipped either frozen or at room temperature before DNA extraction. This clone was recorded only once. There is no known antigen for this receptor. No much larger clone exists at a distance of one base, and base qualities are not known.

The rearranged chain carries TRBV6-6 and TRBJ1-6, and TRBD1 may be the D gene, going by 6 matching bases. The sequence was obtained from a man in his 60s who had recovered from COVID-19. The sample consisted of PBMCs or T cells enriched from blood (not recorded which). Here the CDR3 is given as CASREAGAHNSPLHF. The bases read TGTGCCAGCAGAGAGGCGGGGGCCCATAATTCACCCCTCCACTTT.